This T cell receptor beta chain originates from a study of T cells after yellow fever vaccination. Study results and caveats: The study found a weaker secondary response that peaked faster, day 5 versus 15.

The CDR3 runs to 12 residues. The table lists this clonotype with many counts. An end of the junction does not agree with germline; a read error may underlie this. MiXCR, run by TCRdb on the 5' RACE reads, gives a single entry per CDR3 protein. The profile shows 20,000 to 25,000 distinct CDR3 sequences, 5.2% of them singletons. The rearrangement uses TRBV12-3 or TRBV12-4 and TRBJ2-2; D may match TRBD1 or TRBD2 (5 bases each). Here the sequenced sample was PBMCs, either bulk or a sorted T-cell subset (CD4+, CD8+, memory, or dextramer-sorted; not recorded which), taken roughly seven weeks after the first yellow fever vaccination. This sequence originates from a young man who received the YFV17D yellow fever vaccine. This CDR3 reads CASPLLTKGELF. The CDR3 region has the DNA TGTGCCAGCCCGTTATTAACGAAAGGGGAGCTTTTT.